The entry that follows covers one T cell receptor beta chain sequence. Its specificity is unknown. Unique molecular identifiers were used to barcode this TCRbeta library. TCRdb passed the PCR reads through MiXCR, listing each CDR3 protein once. The data contain under 400,000 distinct CDR3 sequences, roughly 25% of them singletons. This CDR3 is 14 amino acids long. Trimming pared 2 bases from V and 2 bases from J, leaving 7 bases between. Per the germline V gene, CDR1 is LNHNV and CDR2 is YYDKDF (reference sequence). This sample was taken from a study of T-cell reconstitution after alpha-beta-depleted transplantation in children. Whole-study results and caveats: Certain patients had high TCRbeta diversity at day 60, and it came from recipient T cells and thymic progenitors that survived. Reportedly, roughly two months post-transplant, alpha-beta T cells arose from several hundred expanded graft clones. The authors attributed T-cell counts and diversity one year after transplant mostly to newly produced T cells.

This chain connects TRBV15 to TRBJ1-3, with D perhaps TRBD1 (6 bases). The source of this sequence is a male patient between 10 and 17 years old who had a stem cell transplant for acute lymphoblastic leukemia, so the T cells may come from the graft donor. Material: PBMCs, mostly from graft donor cells, obtained 180 days after TCRalphabeta/CD19-depleted stem cell transplant. CDR3 nucleotide sequence: TGTGCCACCAGCAGAAACAGGGCTGGAAACACCATATATTTT. Residues: CATSRNRAGNTIYF.